These T cell receptor beta chains were read from a single sample in a study of control samples from healthy donors and cancer patients. TCRdb keeps only in-frame clones here, not all; method: immunoSEQ multiplex PCR. The sample has about 120,000 clones, approximately 90% seen once; the top ten hold approximately 2%. The specimen sequenced was blood. These receptors were collected from a woman aged 45-65 years in good health. The CDR3 runs from the conserved cysteine through the conserved F or W. A D gene is named only where the DNA matches it firmly. Clone size appears in some rows only: once, few, many, or a class for an expanded clone.

J | D | size | V | CDR3 | DNA
TRBJ1-1 | . | . | TRBV2 | CASSGQTMNTEAFF | TGTGCCAGCAGTGGACAGACCATGAACACTGAAGCTTTCTTT
TRBJ1-1 | . | . | TRBV10-3 | CAISESGSTEAFF | TGTGCCATCAGTGAGTCCGGGAGCACTGAAGCTTTCTTT
TRBJ1-5 | . | . | TRBV12-3/TRBV12-4 | CASRSVNQPQHF | TGTGCCAGCAGATCAGTCAATCAGCCCCAGCATTTT
TRBJ1-1 | . | . | TRBV10-3 | CAISDIRGTEAFF | TGTGCCATCAGTGACATTAGAGGGACTGAAGCTTTCTTT
TRBJ2-6 | . | . | TRBV4-1 | CASSQVGTGANVLTF | TGCGCCAGCAGCCAAGTGGGGACTGGGGCCAACGTCCTGACTTTC
TRBJ2-7 | . | . | TRBV4-1 | CASSQLATEGYYEQYF | TGCGCCAGCAGCCAACTCGCGACCGAAGGCTATTACGAGCAGTACTTC
TRBJ1-2 | . | once | TRBV30 | CAWRTGFGGYTF | TGTGCCTGGAGAACAGGGTTTGGTGGCTACACCTTC
TRBJ2-2 | . | . | TRBV18 | CASSPFTGTGELFF | TGTGCCAGCTCACCATTTACAGGGACCGGGGAGCTGTTTTTT
TRBJ1-5 | . | . | TRBV18 | CASSRGTDSNQPQHF | TGTGCCAGCTCCCGCGGGACGGATAGCAATCAGCCCCAGCATTTT
TRBJ2-7 | TRBD1 | . | TRBV13 | CASRRGQGIAEQYF | TGTGCCAGCAGACGGGGACAGGGGATTGCCGAGCAGTACTTC
TRBJ2-1 | TRBD2 | . | TRBV5-1 | CASSVASGSSSYNEQFF | TGCGCCAGCAGCGTAGCTAGCGGGAGTAGTTCCTACAATGAGCAGTTCTTC
TRBJ2-7 | TRBD1 | . | TRBV9 | CASSGQGGFHEQYF | TGTGCCAGCAGCGGCCAAGGGGGCTTCCACGAGCAGTACTTC
TRBJ1-2 | TRBD1 | . | TRBV19 | CASSVGQGYGYTF | TGTGCCAGTAGTGTGGGACAGGGGTATGGCTACACCTTC
TRBJ2-3 | . | . | TRBV28 | CASSSTRYTQYF | TGTGCCAGCAGTTCAACCAGGTATACGCAGTATTTT
TRBJ2-7 | . | . | TRBV5-1 | CASRGAYEQYF | TGCGCCAGCAGGGGGGCCTACGAGCAGTACTTC
TRBJ2-2 | TRBD1 | . | TRBV2 | CASKGQGNTGELFF | TGTGCCAGCAAAGGACAGGGTAACACCGGGGAGCTGTTTTTT
TRBJ1-1 | TRBD1 | . | TRBV2 | CASIRTGGWSFF | TGTGCCAGCATTAGGACAGGGGGCTGGTCTTTCTTT
TRBJ2-3 | TRBD2 | . | TRBV3-1/TRBV3-2 | CASSPRSGRAPTDTQYF | TGTGCCAGCAGCCCACGAAGCGGGAGAGCCCCCACAGATACGCAGTATTTT
TRBJ1-2 | TRBD1 | . | TRBV5-4 | CASSPDRAGGYTF | TGTGCCAGCAGCCCAGACAGGGCAGGTGGCTACACCTTC
TRBJ2-5 | TRBD1 | . | TRBV5-1 | CASSSGRQGGETQYF | TGCGCCAGCAGCTCGGGGCGACAGGGGGGAGAGACCCAGTACTTC
TRBJ1-1 | . | . | TRBV3-1/TRBV3-2 | CASSQVGSNTEAFF | TGTGCCAGCAGCCAAGTTGGCAGTAACACTGAAGCTTTCTTT
TRBJ1-2 | . | . | TRBV13 | CASSFRGGGYTF | TGTGCCAGCAGCTTCAGGGGTGGTGGCTACACCTTC
TRBJ1-4 | TRBD1 | . | TRBV11-2 | CASSHGTGGVNEKLFF | TGTGCCAGCAGCCACGGGACAGGGGGTGTGAATGAAAAACTGTTTTTT
TRBJ1-1 | . | . | TRBV13 | CASSRLMEAFF | TGTGCCAGCAGCCGTCTTATGGAAGCTTTCTTT
TRBJ1-3 | . | . | TRBV7-9 | CASSLNGAGNTIYF | TGTGCCAGCAGCTTAAACGGGGCCGGAAACACCATATATTTT
TRBJ2-5 | TRBD2 | . | TRBV10-3 | CAISESLGVAGTETQYF | TGTGCCATCAGTGAGTCGTTGGGGGTAGCGGGGACTGAGACCCAGTACTTC
TRBJ2-3 | TRBD2 | . | TRBV28 | CASSSPGLAGGDTQYF | TGTGCCAGCAGCTCCCCCGGACTAGCGGGAGGGGATACGCAGTATTTT
TRBJ2-1 | . | . | TRBV12-1 | CASSEGLAGGYEQFF | TGTGCCAGCAGCGAAGGACTAGCGGGAGGGTATGAGCAGTTCTTC
TRBJ1-6 | . | . | TRBV2 | CASNPDRAYNSPLHF | TGTGCCAGCAACCCGGACCGTGCTTATAATTCACCCCTCCACTTT
TRBJ1-5 | . | . | TRBV6-6 | CASSYSGGSNQPQHF | TGTGCCAGCAGTTACTCAGGGGGTAGCAATCAGCCCCAGCATTTT
TRBJ2-3 | . | . | TRBV18 | CASSPPREAGETDTQYF | TGTGCCAGCTCACCACCACGGGAAGCAGGGGAAACAGATACGCAGTATTTT
TRBJ1-1 | . | once | TRBV6-5 | CASRPGFGEAFF | TGTGCCAGCAGGCCAGGGTTCGGAGAAGCTTTCTTT
TRBJ1-1 | . | . | TRBV5-1 | CASSSLSGENTEAFF | TGCGCCAGCAGCTCGCTATCTGGGGAAAACACTGAAGCTTTCTTT
TRBJ2-7 | . | . | TRBV11-2 | CASSKGQDYYEQYF | TGTGCCAGCAGCAAAGGACAGGACTACTACGAGCAGTACTTC
TRBJ2-6 | . | once | TRBV5-4 | CASSLDAGSGANVLTF | TGTGCCAGCAGCTTAGATGCAGGATCCGGGGCCAACGTCCTGACTTTC
TRBJ2-1 | . | . | TRBV25-1 | CASRPDYSYNEQFF | TGTGCCAGCAGACCGGACTACTCCTACAATGAGCAGTTCTTC
TRBJ1-2 | . | . | TRBV19 | CASKQGYGYTF | TGTGCCAGTAAACAGGGCTATGGCTACACCTTC
TRBJ2-1 | TRBD1 | . | TRBV19 | CASRRAFGAGGFNEQFF | TGTGCCAGTAGAAGAGCTTTTGGGGCAGGGGGTTTCAATGAGCAGTTCTTC
TRBJ1-2 | . | . | TRBV19 | CASSISSNYGYTF | TGTGCCAGTAGTATATCATCCAACTATGGCTACACCTTC
TRBJ1-3 | . | few | TRBV4-2 | CASSQARLGAGTIYF | TGTGCCAGCAGCCAGGCACGACTCGGGGCAGGCACCATATATTTT
TRBJ1-1 | . | . | TRBV27 | CASSPGRNMNTEAFF | TGTGCCAGCAGTCCGGGACGGAATATGAACACTGAAGCTTTCTTT
TRBJ1-2 | . | . | TRBV13 | CASREGVEYGYTF | TGTGCCAGCAGGGAGGGGGTAGAGTATGGCTACACCTTC
TRBJ2-7 | . | . | TRBV7-2 | CASSLQGYEQYF | TGTGCCAGCAGCTTACAGGGCTACGAGCAGTACTTC
TRBJ2-1 | TRBD1 | . | TRBV5-1 | CASSLEGTGGDEQFF | TGCGCCAGCAGCTTGGAGGGGACAGGGGGTGATGAGCAGTTCTTC
TRBJ2-1 | TRBD2 | . | TRBV9 | CASSVEPSGSSYNEQFF | TGTGCCAGCAGCGTAGAACCTAGCGGGAGCTCCTACAATGAGCAGTTCTTC
TRBJ1-1 | TRBD1 | . | TRBV9 | CASSAKGAATEAFF | TGTGCCAGCAGCGCCAAGGGGGCGGCCACTGAAGCTTTCTTT
TRBJ1-4 | . | . | TRBV5-6 | CASSLGQEKLFF | TGTGCCAGCAGCTTGGGGCAGGAAAAACTGTTTTTT
TRBJ2-1 | TRBD2 | . | TRBV24-1 | CATSGTSGRGMYNEQFF | TGTGCCACCTCCGGGACTAGCGGGAGAGGTATGTACAATGAGCAGTTCTTC
TRBJ1-3 | . | . | TRBV6-6 | CATQGSGNTIYF | TGTGCCACACAGGGCTCTGGAAACACCATATATTTT
TRBJ1-5 | TRBD1 | . | TRBV28 | CASRETGGGNQPQHF | TGTGCCAGCAGAGAGACAGGGGGAGGCAATCAGCCCCAGCATTTT
TRBJ2-1 | . | . | TRBV4-2 | CASSQGVRNEQFF | TGTGCCAGCAGCCAAGGAGTGCGAAATGAGCAGTTCTTC
TRBJ1-1 | . | . | TRBV6-1 | CASREDGKTNTEAFF | TGTGCCAGCAGGGAAGACGGGAAGACGAACACTGAAGCTTTCTTT
TRBJ1-6 | . | . | TRBV19 | CASSSPGNSPLHF | TGTGCCAGTAGTAGTCCGGGGAATTCACCCCTCCACTTT
TRBJ1-2 | TRBD1 | once | TRBV6-5 | CASSPRTGGGYGYTF | TGTGCCAGCAGCCCGAGGACAGGGGGCGGCTATGGCTACACCTTC
TRBJ1-1 | . | few | TRBV15 | CATSRVRAMNTEAFF | TGTGCCACCAGCAGAGTCCGGGCCATGAACACTGAAGCTTTCTTT
TRBJ1-2 | TRBD1 | . | TRBV29-1 | CSVEDGGTGRPGGYGYTF | TGCAGCGTTGAAGATGGGGGGACAGGGAGACCCGGAGGGTATGGCTACACCTTC
TRBJ1-3 | . | . | TRBV7-8 | CASSLVSGARGNTIYF | TGTGCCAGCAGCTTAGTGTCAGGGGCACGCGGAAACACCATATATTTT
TRBJ2-6 | TRBD2 | . | TRBV4-2 | CASSQDSAGGLGGANVLTF | TGTGCCAGCAGCCAAGATTCAGCGGGAGGGCTCGGTGGGGCCAACGTCCTGACTTTC
TRBJ2-2 | . | . | TRBV6-8 | CASKTDSTGELFF | TGTGCCAGCAAGACGGACAGCACGGGGGAGCTGTTTTTT
TRBJ1-1 | . | few | TRBV30 | CAWTPDRNTEAFF | TGTGCCTGGACCCCAGACAGGAACACTGAAGCTTTCTTT